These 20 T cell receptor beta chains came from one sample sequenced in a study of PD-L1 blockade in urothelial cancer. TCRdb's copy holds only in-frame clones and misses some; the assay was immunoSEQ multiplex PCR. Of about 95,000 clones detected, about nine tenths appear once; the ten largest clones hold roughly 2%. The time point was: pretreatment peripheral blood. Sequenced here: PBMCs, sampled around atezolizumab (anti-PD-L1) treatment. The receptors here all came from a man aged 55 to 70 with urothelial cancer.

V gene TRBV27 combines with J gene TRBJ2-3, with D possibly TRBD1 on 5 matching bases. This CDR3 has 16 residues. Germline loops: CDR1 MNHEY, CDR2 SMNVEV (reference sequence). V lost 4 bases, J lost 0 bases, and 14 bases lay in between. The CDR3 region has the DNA TGTGCCAGCAGTTCCCGACAGCCGCCTAGCACAGATACGCAGTATTTT. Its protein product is CASSSRQPPSTDTQYF.

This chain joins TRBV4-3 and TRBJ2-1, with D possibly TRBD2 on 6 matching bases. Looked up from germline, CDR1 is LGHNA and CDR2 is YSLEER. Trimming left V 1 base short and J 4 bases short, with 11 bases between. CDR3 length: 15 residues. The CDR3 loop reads CASSQGAGTYNEQFF. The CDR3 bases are TGCGCCAGCAGCCAAGGGGCGGGAACTTACAATGAGCAGTTCTTC.

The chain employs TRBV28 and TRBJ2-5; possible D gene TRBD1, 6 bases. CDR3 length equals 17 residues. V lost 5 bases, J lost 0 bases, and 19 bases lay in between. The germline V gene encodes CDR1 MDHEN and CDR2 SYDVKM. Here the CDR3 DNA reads TGTGCCAGCAGTCCCCCGAGTCTTGGGGACAACCAAGAGACCCAGTACTTC. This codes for CASSPPSLGDNQETQYF.

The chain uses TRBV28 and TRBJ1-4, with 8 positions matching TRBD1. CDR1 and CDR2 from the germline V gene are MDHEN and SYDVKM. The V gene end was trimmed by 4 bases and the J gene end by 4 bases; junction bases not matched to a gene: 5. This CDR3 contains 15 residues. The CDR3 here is CASSSPTGVNEKLFF. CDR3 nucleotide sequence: TGTGCCAGCAGTTCCCCGACAGGGGTTAATGAAAAACTGTTTTTT.

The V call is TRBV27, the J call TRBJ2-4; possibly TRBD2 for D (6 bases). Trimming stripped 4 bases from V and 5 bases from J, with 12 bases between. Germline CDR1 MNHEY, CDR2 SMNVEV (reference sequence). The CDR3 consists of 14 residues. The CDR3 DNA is TGTGCCAGCAGTTCATGGGGACTTCAAAACATTCAGTACTTC. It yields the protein CASSSWGLQNIQYF.

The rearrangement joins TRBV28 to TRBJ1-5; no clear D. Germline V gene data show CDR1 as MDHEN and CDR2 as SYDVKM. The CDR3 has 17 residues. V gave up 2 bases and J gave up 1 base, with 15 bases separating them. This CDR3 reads CASSLLVAGGSNQPQHF. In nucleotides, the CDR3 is TGTGCCAGCAGTTTACTAGTTGCAGGAGGAAGCAATCAGCCCCAGCATTTT.

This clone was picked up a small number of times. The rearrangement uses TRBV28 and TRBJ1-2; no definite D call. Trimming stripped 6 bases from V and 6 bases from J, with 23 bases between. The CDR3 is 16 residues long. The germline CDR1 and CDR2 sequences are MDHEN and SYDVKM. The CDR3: CASSIRGLGSENGYTF. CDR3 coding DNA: TGTGCCAGCAGCATTAGAGGTTTGGGTAGTGAGAATGGCTACACCTTC.

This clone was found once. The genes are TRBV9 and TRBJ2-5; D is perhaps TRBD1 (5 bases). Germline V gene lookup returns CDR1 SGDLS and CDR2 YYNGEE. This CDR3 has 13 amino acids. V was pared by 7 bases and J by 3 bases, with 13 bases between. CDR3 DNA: TGTGCCAGCGGTGTCCCAGGGAAAGAGACCCAGTACTTC. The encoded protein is CASGVPGKETQYF.

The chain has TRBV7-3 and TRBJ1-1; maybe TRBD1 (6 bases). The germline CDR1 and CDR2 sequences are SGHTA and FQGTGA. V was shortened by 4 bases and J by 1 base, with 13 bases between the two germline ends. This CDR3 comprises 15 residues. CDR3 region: CASSYNGGRNTEAFF. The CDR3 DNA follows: TGTGCCAGCAGCTATAACGGGGGGCGGAACACTGAAGCTTTCTTT.

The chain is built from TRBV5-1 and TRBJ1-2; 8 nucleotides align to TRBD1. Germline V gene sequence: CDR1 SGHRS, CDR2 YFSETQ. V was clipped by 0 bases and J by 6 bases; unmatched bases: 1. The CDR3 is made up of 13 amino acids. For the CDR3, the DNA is TGCGCCAGCAGCTTGGCAGGGGGCGATGGCTACACCTTC. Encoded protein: CASSLAGGDGYTF.

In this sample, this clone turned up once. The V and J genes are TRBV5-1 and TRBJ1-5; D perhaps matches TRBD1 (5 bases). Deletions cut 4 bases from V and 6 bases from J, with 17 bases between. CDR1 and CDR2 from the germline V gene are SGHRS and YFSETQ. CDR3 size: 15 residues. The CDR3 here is CASSASGGEGQPQHF. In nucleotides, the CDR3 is TGCGCCAGCAGCGCCTCCGGGGGGGAAGGTCAGCCCCAGCATTTT.

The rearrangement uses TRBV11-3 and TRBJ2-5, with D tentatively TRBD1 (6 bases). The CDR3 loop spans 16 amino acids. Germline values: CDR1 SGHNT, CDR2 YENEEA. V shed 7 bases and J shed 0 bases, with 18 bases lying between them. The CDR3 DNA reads TGTGCCAGCACACCTGGGGACACAATGTACCAAGAGACCCAGTACTTC. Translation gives CASTPGDTMYQETQYF.

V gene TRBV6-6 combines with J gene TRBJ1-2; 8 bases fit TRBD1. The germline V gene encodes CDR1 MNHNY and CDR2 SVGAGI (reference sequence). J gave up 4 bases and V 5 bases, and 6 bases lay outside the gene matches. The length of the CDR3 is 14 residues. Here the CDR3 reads CASSPRGRGYGYTF. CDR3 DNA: TGTGCCAGCAGTCCCAGGGGGCGCGGCTATGGCTACACCTTC.

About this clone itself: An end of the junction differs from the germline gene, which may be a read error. The CDR3: CASSPLGGGIVF. The CDR3 region has the DNA TGTGCCAGCAGTCCCCTTGGGGGGGGAATTGTCTTC. This chain connects TRBV28 to TRBJ1-2, with a weak D call TRBD1 (5 bases). Per germline, CDR1 MDHEN and CDR2 SYDVKM. This CDR3 has 12 amino acids.

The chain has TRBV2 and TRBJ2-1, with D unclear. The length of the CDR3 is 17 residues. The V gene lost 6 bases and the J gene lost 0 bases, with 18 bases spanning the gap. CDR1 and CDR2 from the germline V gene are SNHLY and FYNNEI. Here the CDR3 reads CASRENSSPSSYNEQFF. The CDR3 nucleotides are TGTGCCAGCAGGGAAAACAGCTCTCCGAGCTCCTACAATGAGCAGTTCTTC.

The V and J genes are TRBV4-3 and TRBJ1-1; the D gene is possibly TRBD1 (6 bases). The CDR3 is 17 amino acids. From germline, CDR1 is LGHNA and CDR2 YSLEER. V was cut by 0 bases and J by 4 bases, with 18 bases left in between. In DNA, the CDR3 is TGCGCCAGCAGCCAAGAATGGGACACAAGTTCGGGCACTGAAGCTTTCTTT. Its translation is CASSQEWDTSSGTEAFF.

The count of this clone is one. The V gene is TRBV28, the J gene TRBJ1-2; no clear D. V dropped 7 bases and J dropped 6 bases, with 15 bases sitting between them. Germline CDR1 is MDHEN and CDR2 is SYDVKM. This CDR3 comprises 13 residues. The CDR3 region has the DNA TGTGCCAGCAACGTTTGGTTGAGGGATGGCTACACCTTC. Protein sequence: CASNVWLRDGYTF.

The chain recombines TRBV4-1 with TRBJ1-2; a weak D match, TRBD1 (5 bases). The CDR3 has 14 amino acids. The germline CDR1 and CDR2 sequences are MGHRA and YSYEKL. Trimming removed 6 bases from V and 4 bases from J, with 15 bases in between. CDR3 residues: CASRTPGRVYGYTF. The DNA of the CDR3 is TGCGCCAGCAGGACCCCGGGCAGGGTCTATGGCTACACCTTC.

The CDR3 loop reads CASSFTSLTGELFF. DNA of the CDR3: TGTGCCAGCAGTTTCACTAGCCTAACCGGGGAGCTGTTTTTT. This chain links TRBV27 with TRBJ2-2; perhaps TRBD2 as D (6 bases). The CDR3 sequence is 14 residues long. Per the germline V gene, CDR1 is MNHEY and CDR2 is SMNVEV (reference sequence). V lost 3 bases, J lost 5 bases, and 10 bases lay in between.

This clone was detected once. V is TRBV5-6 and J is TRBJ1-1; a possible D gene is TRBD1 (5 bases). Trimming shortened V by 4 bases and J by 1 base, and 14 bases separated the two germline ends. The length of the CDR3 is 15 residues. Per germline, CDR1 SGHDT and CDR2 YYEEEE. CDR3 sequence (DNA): TGTGCCAGCAGCACAATACTACAGGCGAACACTGAAGCTTTCTTT. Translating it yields CASSTILQANTEAFF. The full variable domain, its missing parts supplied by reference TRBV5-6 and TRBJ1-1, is DAGVTQSPTHLIKTRGQQVTLRCSPKSGHDTVSWYQQALGQGPQFIFQYYEEEERQRGNFPDRFSGHQFPNYSSELNVNALLLGDSALYLCASSTILQANTEAFFGQGTRLTVV.